This T cell receptor beta chain was retrieved from a study of cytomegalovirus exposure and HLA in healthy donors. The study, taken as a whole, reports: The authors reported that TCR beta sequences could predict HLA-A and HLA-B alleles. These predictions were accurate for most subjects in the first cohort. Previously analyzed data showed that most TCR beta V segments were productive at a frequency of about 90% or about 30%. Later genetic work tied a missense DCLRE1C variant to beta-chain V and J trimming.

Of note for this clone: As yet, its antigen is unknown.

From germline, CDR1 is LGHNA and CDR2 YNFKEQ. The CDR3 runs 15 residues. V gave up 4 bases and J gave up 6 bases; unmatched junction bases: 9. This PCR relied on a set of 60 Vbeta primers and 13 Jbeta primers. Using immunoSEQ multiplex PCR, the repertoire was profiled, and TCRdb retains in-frame clones only, with some absent. The repertoire consists of roughly 140,000 clones, with 82% occurring once and the leading ten covering under 8%. This chain connects TRBV4-2 to TRBJ2-3; 8 bases are shared with TRBD1. The clonotype comes from a woman between 45 and 60 years old in good health and CMV-seropositive. The specimen was PBMCs. The CDR3 loop is CASSPWTGYSDTQYF. The CDR3 nucleotides read TGTGCCAGCAGCCCATGGACAGGGTATTCGGATACGCAGTATTTT.